A single sample gave rise to the 10 T cell receptor beta chains below, sequenced in a study of blood T cell repertoires in COVID-19. Sequencing used immunoSEQ multiplex PCR; TCRdb keeps in-frame clones, though not all of them. This sample yields roughly 63,000 clones, of which roughly 90% are seen a single time; about a fifth belongs to the top ten. Source material: peripheral blood. The receptors come from a woman aged 45 to 65 with active or convalescent COVID-19.

CDR3 DNA sequence: TGTGCCAGCAAAGAAACCCCGCAGGGGGCAGGGAAAGCTTTCTTT. Translation: CASKETPQGAGKAFF. The chain joins TRBV6-4 to TRBJ1-1, with TRBD1 matching 8 bases. The CDR3 contains 15 residues. The J segment lost 9 bases and the V segment lost 7 bases, leaving 16 bases of the junction unmatched. Germline V gene sequence: CDR1 MRHNA, CDR2 SNTAGT.

The V and J genes are TRBV2 and TRBJ1-1; D remains ambiguous. In germline, CDR1 is SNHLY, CDR2 FYNNEI. V was cut by 3 bases and J by 1 base, with 9 bases left in between. The CDR3 is made up of 14 amino acids. CDR3 region: CASSDLRQNTEAFF. The CDR3 DNA reads TGTGCCAGCAGTGACCTAAGACAGAACACTGAAGCTTTCTTT.

The J gene is TRBJ1-5, the V gene TRBV7-6; D call uncertain. Deletions cut 5 bases from V and 3 bases from J, with 8 bases between. Germline loops: CDR1 SGHVS, CDR2 FNYEAQ. This CDR3 has 13 residues. The CDR3 DNA follows: TGTGCCAGCAGCCTAGACACCAATCAGCCCCAGCATTTT. Its translation: CASSLDTNQPQHF.

The chain has TRBV2 and TRBJ1-2; D is ambiguous. CDR3 size: 15 residues. The germline V and J ends were trimmed by 1 base and 5 bases, with 14 bases remaining between them. Germline loops: CDR1 SNHLY, CDR2 FYNNEI. CDR3 protein: CASSEEFAAEYGYTF. The CDR3 DNA is TGTGCCAGCAGTGAAGAGTTTGCGGCTGAGTATGGCTACACCTTC.

This clone appeared once. The V call is TRBV27, the J call TRBJ2-2; TRBD1 agrees at 8 bases. This CDR3 spans 15 amino acids. Germline CDR1 reads MNHEY; CDR2 reads SMNVEV (reference sequence). Germline trimming cut 6 bases from V and 2 bases from J; bases unmatched to any gene: 5. The CDR3 spells CASRKGQGNTGELFF. The CDR3 nucleotides are TGTGCCAGCAGAAAAGGACAGGGAAACACCGGGGAGCTGTTTTTT.

The chain carries TRBV10-3 and TRBJ2-7, with unresolved D. Between the trimmed V and J ends, which lost 2 bases and 4 bases, there was a span of 21 bases. CDR1 and CDR2 (germline): ENHRY, SYGVKD. This CDR3 is built from 17 residues. The CDR3 sequence: CAISEPLAKLTNYEQYF. CDR3 coding DNA: TGTGCCATCAGTGAGCCCCTCGCTAAATTGACAAATTACGAGCAGTACTTC.

This chain connects TRBV18 to TRBJ2-1; 11 positions match TRBD2. The CDR3 loop spans 18 amino acids. Trimming cost V 4 bases and J 6 bases; bases outside gene matches: 14. Germline V gives CDR1 KGHSH, CDR2 LQKENI. In nucleotides, the CDR3 is TGTGCCAGCTCACTAGCGGGAGGGCCCGTCGAGATATTCAATGAGCAGTTCTTC. This codes for CASSLAGGPVEIFNEQFF.

The V call is TRBV5-1, the J call TRBJ2-5; 11 bases line up with TRBD2. The J segment lost 6 bases and the V segment lost 2 bases, leaving 6 bases of the junction unmatched. This CDR3 is built from 15 residues. The germline CDR1 and CDR2 sequences are SGHRS and YFSETQ. This CDR3 reads CASSLGTSGGKTQYF. In nucleotides, the CDR3 is TGCGCCAGCAGCTTAGGTACTAGCGGGGGAAAGACCCAGTACTTC. The variable domain in full, completed from reference TRBV5-1 and TRBJ2-5, reads KAGVTQTPRYLIKTRGQQVTLSCSPISGHRSVSWYQQTPGQGLQFLFEYFSETQRNKGNFPGRFSGRQFSNSRSEMNVSTLELGDSALYLCASSLGTSGGKTQYFGPGTRLLVL.

The chain couples TRBV13 to TRBJ1-2; 9 positions agree with TRBD1. This CDR3 is built from 15 residues. V shed 5 bases and J 6 bases; nucleotides not matched to a gene: 10. Germline values: CDR1 PRHDT, CDR2 FYEKMQ (reference sequence). CDR3 bases: TGTGCCAGCAGCCAGTGGGACAGGGAGACCCATGGCTACACCTTC. It translates to CASSQWDRETHGYTF.

The chain combines TRBV5-1 with TRBJ2-7; 14 bases map to TRBD2. The J segment lost 2 bases and the V segment lost 0 bases, leaving 4 bases of the junction unmatched. The germline V gene encodes CDR1 SGHRS and CDR2 YFSETQ. This CDR3 has 17 residues. For the CDR3, the DNA is TGCGCCAGCAGCTTGGTCGGGACTAGCGGGAGCCCCTACGAGCAGTACTTC. This gives the protein CASSLVGTSGSPYEQYF.